These 16 T cell receptor beta chains share one sample of origin, sequenced in a study of early T cells in non-severe SARS-CoV-2 infection. From the 5' RACE reads, TCRdb called clonotypes with MiXCR, one entry per CDR3 protein. This table holds roughly 48,000 distinct CDR3 sequences, roughly 8% found once. Specimen: whole blood. These receptors all stem from an adult who was a healthcare worker with PCR-confirmed SARS-CoV-2 infection or an uninfected control (not recorded which).

This clonotype counts as medium-sized. The rearrangement links TRBV6-5 to TRBJ1-5; tentatively, D is TRBD1 (5 bases). CDR1 is MNHEY, CDR2 SVGAGI, per germline. CDR3 size: 14 residues. Trimming left V 2 bases short and J 4 bases short, with 9 bases between. CDR3 protein: CASSYGAGNQPQHF. As DNA, the CDR3 is TGTGCCAGCAGTTACGGGGCAGGTAATCAGCCCCAGCATTTT.

This clonotype was counted at least ten times. This chain connects TRBV4-3 to TRBJ2-1; TRBD2 agrees at 13 bases. The CDR3 has 17 residues. Germline CDR1 reads LGHNA; CDR2 reads YSLEER. Trimming took 6 bases from V and 4 from J; bases not matched to a gene: 9. The CDR3 loop reads CASRRLAGGGVYNEQFF. DNA for the CDR3: TGCGCCAGCAGGAGACTAGCGGGAGGAGGGGTATACAATGAGCAGTTCTTC.

This clonotype occurred many times. The rearrangement links TRBV10-3 to TRBJ2-4, with TRBD1 identical over 7 bases. Germline values: CDR1 ENHRY, CDR2 SYGVKD. V was clipped by 2 bases and J by 15 bases; unmatched bases: 13. The CDR3 has 14 amino acids. The DNA for the CDR3 is TGTGCCATCAGTGAGGAGGGGGCAGGATTTACACGGTACTTC. It codes for CAISEEGAGFTRYF.

This clonotype came up many times. The V gene is TRBV7-9, the J gene TRBJ2-7, with 10 bases that match TRBD1. Germline V gives CDR1 SEHNR, CDR2 FQNEAQ (reference sequence). The junction had 5 bases not matched to a gene; V was cut back by 0 bases and J by 6 bases. The CDR3 totals 15 residues. CDR3 sequence reads: CASSLATGTGVEQYF. CDR3 coding DNA: TGTGCCAGCAGCTTAGCGACCGGGACAGGGGTCGAGCAGTACTTC. Filled out from reference TRBV7-9 and TRBJ2-7, the complete variable domain reads DTGVSQNPRHKITKRGQNVTFRCDPISEHNRLYWYRQTLGQGPEFLTYFQNEAQLEKSRLLSDRFSAERPKGSFSTLEIQRTEQGDSAMYLCASSLATGTGVEQYFGPGTRLTVT.

This clonotype was observed at least ten times. The rearrangement joins TRBV12-3 or TRBV12-4 to TRBJ1-2, with TRBD1 identical over 8 bases. V gave up 4 bases and J gave up 5 bases; unmatched junction bases: 12. There are 16 residues in the CDR3. CDR3 amino acids: CASSSVPQGVQYGYTF. Here the CDR3 DNA reads TGTGCCAGCAGTTCCGTTCCACAGGGGGTACAATATGGCTACACCTTC.

The V and J genes are TRBV7-9 and TRBJ1-5, with D perhaps TRBD1 (6 bases). The germline V gene has CDR1 SEHNR and CDR2 FQNEAQ (reference sequence). The CDR3 has 14 residues. V lost 0 bases and J 7 bases, leaving 10 bases between the germline ends. CDR3 residues: CASSLAGGLQPQHF. CDR3 sequence (DNA): TGTGCCAGCAGCTTAGCGGGGGGCCTGCAGCCCCAGCATTTT.

The chain uses TRBV5-6 and TRBJ2-7, with D unresolved. The V end lost 2 bases, the J end lost 5 bases, and 8 bases lay between the germline ends. CDR1 and CDR2 from the germline V gene are SGHDT and YYEEEE. The CDR3 extends over 12 amino acids. The CDR3 nucleotides read TGTGCCAGCAGCTTCTCAGAAGACGAGCAGTACTTC. Translated: CASSFSEDEQYF.

This clonotype has ten or more counts. The chain recombines TRBV29-1 with TRBJ2-1, with 9 bases that match TRBD2. Unmatched junction bases numbered 8, after V lost 4 bases and J lost 7 bases. Germline V lookup: CDR1 SQVTM, CDR2 ANQGSEA. The CDR3 runs 14 residues. CDR3 residues: CSVGLAVLGNEQFF. The CDR3 nucleotides are TGCAGCGTTGGACTAGCGGTCTTAGGGAATGAGCAGTTCTTC.

This clonotype turned up a few times. The CDR3 reads CASSYGNQPQHF. Written as DNA, the CDR3 is TGTGCCAGCAGTTACGGCAATCAGCCCCAGCATTTT. The chain has TRBV6-2 or TRBV6-3 and TRBJ1-5, with unresolved D. CDR1 is MNHEY, CDR2 SVGEGT, per germline. Between the trimmed V and J ends, which lost 2 bases and 2 bases, there was a span of 1 base. The CDR3 has 12 amino acids.

This clonotype was seen at least ten times. The rearrangement joins TRBV7-2 to TRBJ2-5, with D possibly being TRBD2 (6 bases). From germline, CDR1 is SGHTA and CDR2 FQGNSA. The CDR3 has 14 residues. Deletions cut 0 bases from V and 1 base from J, with 6 bases between. CDR3 coding DNA: TGTGCCAGCAGCTTAGCGGGACTCCAAGAGACCCAGTACTTC. It encodes CASSLAGLQETQYF.

This chain connects TRBV7-3 to TRBJ2-1; 8 nucleotides match TRBD2. V gave up 5 bases and J gave up 6 bases; unmatched junction bases: 15. The CDR3 is made up of 17 amino acids. Germline V lookup: CDR1 SGHTA, CDR2 FQGTGA. In DNA, the CDR3 is TGTGCCAGCAGCCCCTTAGCGGGATCTTTTCAGTCCAATGAGCAGTTCTTC. Its protein is CASSPLAGSFQSNEQFF.

Worth noting for this clonotype: A much more abundant neighbour one base away suggests this may be a read error. The V gene is TRBV7-3, the J gene TRBJ2-5; D perhaps matches TRBD1 (7 bases). CDR3 size: 13 residues. The germline CDR1 and CDR2 sequences are SGHTA and FQGTGA. The CDR3 reads CASSPRTGGTRYF. The CDR3 DNA is TGTGCCAGCAGCCCACGGACAGGAGGGACCCGGTACTTC.

The CDR3 nucleotides are TGTGCCAGTAGCCGGGAGGGACAGTGGATCACCGGGGAGCTGTTTTTT. Translating gives CASSREGQWITGELFF. The chain couples TRBV19 to TRBJ2-2, with D possibly being TRBD2 (8 bases). Germline V lookup: CDR1 LNHDA, CDR2 SQIVND (reference sequence). V lost 6 bases and J 4 bases, leaving 18 bases between the germline ends. CDR3 size: 16 residues.

This clonotype was detected many times. The V call is TRBV18, the J call TRBJ2-7; D assignment may be TRBD1 or TRBD2 (5 bases each). Per the germline V gene, CDR1 is KGHSH and CDR2 is LQKENI. This CDR3 is 14 amino acids long. V lost 5 bases and J 6 bases, leaving 17 bases between the germline ends. The CDR3 region is CASSSNPGTSEQYF. The CDR3 DNA is TGTGCCAGCTCATCCAATCCGGGGACGAGCGAGCAGTACTTC.

This rearrangement joins TRBV7-3 to TRBJ2-4, with a weak D call TRBD2 (6 bases). Germline loops: CDR1 SGHTA, CDR2 FQGTGA. The CDR3 runs to 19 residues. The germline V and J ends were trimmed by 1 base and 3 bases, with 22 bases remaining between them. The DNA for the CDR3 is TGTGCCAGCAGCTTAAATGGGGAATCGGGGGACCCAGGCAAAAACATTCAGTACTTC. This sequence encodes CASSLNGESGDPGKNIQYF.

This clonotype has at least ten counts. The chain joins TRBV5-4 to TRBJ1-1; 7 bases align to TRBD1. Germline CDR1 is SGHNT and CDR2 is YYREEE (reference sequence). V was clipped by 5 bases and J by 1 base; unmatched bases: 5. The CDR3 length is 14 residues. CDR3 sequence: CASSSRDRNTEAFF. CDR3 coding DNA: TGTGCCAGCAGTAGCCGGGACAGGAACACTGAAGCTTTCTTT.